This passage covers 16 T cell receptor beta chains from one sample sequenced in a study of T cells in Graves' hyperthyroidism and ophthalmopathy. The TCR beta CDR3 regions underwent amplification using RNA transcripts as the source. When the TCR CDR3 underwent first-round RT-PCR, the HTBI primer set was used. TCRdb re-called the multiplex PCR reads through MiXCR, storing one row per CDR3 protein. The table lists roughly 700,000 distinct CDR3 sequences, just over 35% of them singletons. What was sequenced was blood. The receptors come from a woman aged 40 to 49 with Graves' hyperthyroidism.

Notes on this clonotype: A much larger clone lies one base from this, so it may be a read error. The CDR3 reads CAISRARSPYEQYF. DNA of the CDR3: TGTGCCATCAGCCGGGCGCGGTCTCCCTACGAGCAGTACTTC. This sequence joins TRBV10-3 and TRBJ2-5; D is undetermined. The end of the DNA fits TRBJ2-7 better, so the J call may be wrong. CDR1 and CDR2 (germline): ENHRY, SYGVKD. The CDR3 totals 14 residues.

Of note for this clonotype: This may come from a read error, since a much larger clone is one base off. This chain uses TRBV7-2 with TRBJ2-7, with unresolved D. The CDR3 covers 14 residues. Trimming left V 5 bases short and J 2 bases short, with 13 bases between. CDR1 SGHTA and CDR2 FQGNSA come from the germline V gene. The DNA for the CDR3 is TGTGCCAGCAGCATAACAGAGACGGCCTACGAGCAGTACTTC. Its protein is CASSITETAYEQYF.

This chain joins TRBV2 and TRBJ1-2; D is unclear. Trimming took off 7 bases at V and 0 bases at J, with 12 bases between the two ends. Germline CDR1 and CDR2: SNHLY and FYNNEI. CDR3 length: 14 amino acids. The CDR3 loop reads CASKKDGANYGYTF. The CDR3 nucleotides read TGTGCCAGCAAAAAGGACGGGGCTAACTATGGCTACACCTTC.

This clonotype has a count of ten or more. The V gene is TRBV19, the J gene TRBJ2-7; TRBD2 aligns across 10 bases. The CDR3 contains 15 residues. Unmatched junction bases numbered 7, after V lost 5 bases and J lost 3 bases. The germline V gene encodes CDR1 LNHDA and CDR2 SQIVND (reference sequence). The CDR3 is CASSPNSGRIYEQYF. CDR3 DNA: TGTGCCAGTAGTCCCAATAGCGGGAGGATCTACGAGCAGTACTTC.

This chain links TRBV20-1 with TRBJ1-5, with D perhaps TRBD1 (5 bases). The CDR3 spans 12 residues. CDR1 DFQATT and CDR2 SNEGSKA come from the germline V gene (reference sequence). Trimming took off 5 bases at V and 3 bases at J, with 8 bases between the two ends. The CDR3 nucleotides are TGCAGTGCTGAGGGGTCCAATCAGCCCCAGCATTTT. This codes for CSAEGSNQPQHF.

The V and J genes are TRBV5-1 and TRBJ1-4; D possibly corresponds to TRBD1 (5 bases). The length of the CDR3 is 15 residues. CDR1 is SGHRS and CDR2 is YFSETQ in the germline V gene. The V gene lost 7 bases and the J gene lost 3 bases, with 16 bases spanning the gap. CDR3 sequence (DNA): TGCGCCAGCGGCTACAACAGGCCCCCTAATGAAAAACTGTTTTTT. Amino acid sequence: CASGYNRPPNEKLFF.

Note on this clonotype: This clone may be a read error of a much larger clone one base away. The rearrangement uses TRBV7-9 and TRBJ1-5; D unclear. Germline CDR1 and CDR2: SEHNR and FQNEAQ (reference sequence). The CDR3 has 14 residues. Trimming stripped 4 bases from V and 2 bases from J, with 9 bases between. The CDR3 protein is CASSSSDGNQPQHF. Written as DNA, the CDR3 is TGTGCCAGCAGCTCTTCTGACGGCAATCAGCCCCAGCATTTT. Drawing the rest from reference TRBV7-9 and TRBJ1-5, the complete variable domain is DTGVSQNPRHKITKRGQNVTFRCDPISEHNRLYWYRQTLGQGPEFLTYFQNEAQLEKSRLLSDRFSAERPKGSFSTLEIQRTEQGDSAMYLCASSSSDGNQPQHFGDGTRLSIL.

This clonotype was seen more than once but under ten times. J is TRBJ2-5 and V is TRBV18; D possibly uses TRBD1 or TRBD2 (5 bases each). This CDR3 contains 14 residues. Germline CDR1 reads KGHSH; CDR2 reads LQKENI. V lost 0 bases, J lost 5 bases, and 10 bases lay in between. Here the CDR3 reads CASSPPWGLETQYF. CDR3 nucleotide sequence: TGTGCCAGCTCACCACCTTGGGGGTTGGAGACCCAGTACTTC.

The V and J genes are TRBV4-3 and TRBJ1-1; D ambiguous. From germline, CDR1 is LGHNA and CDR2 YSLEER. Trimming stripped 4 bases from V and 4 bases from J, with 16 bases between. The CDR3 runs to 15 residues. Written as DNA, the CDR3 is TGCGCCAGCAGCCCCCGTAGCCTTTCGGGCACTGAAGCTTTCTTT. This sequence encodes CASSPRSLSGTEAFF.

Note on this clonotype: One end of the junction varies from germline; a read error may be responsible. The gene calls are TRBV10-2 and TRBJ1-1, with D uncertain. Germline CDR1 and CDR2: WSHSY and SAAADI. The CDR3 is 14 amino acids. DNA of the CDR3: TGTGCCAGCAGTTTAACCCCGAGTGGCACTGAAGCTTTCTTT. Its protein is CASSLTPSGTEAFF.

This clonotype was observed at least ten times. J is TRBJ1-3 and V is TRBV7-2; TRBD1 agrees at 10 bases. The CDR3 length is 14 residues. The junction had 6 bases not matched to a gene; V was cut back by 5 bases and J by 8 bases. Per germline, CDR1 SGHTA and CDR2 FQGNSA. Here the CDR3 DNA reads TGTGCCAGCAGCATGGACAGGGGGAGAGACACCATATATTTT. Amino acids: CASSMDRGRDTIYF.

The chain is built from TRBV7-2 and TRBJ2-7; no clear D gene. The germline gives CDR1 SGHTA, CDR2 FQGNSA. Trimming cost V 6 bases and J 7 bases, with 16 bases left between them. The CDR3 length is 13 residues. The CDR3: CASSLSILGEQYF. The CDR3 DNA sequence: TGTGCCAGCAGTTTATCGATCTTAGGGGAGCAGTACTTC.

This clonotype came up a few times. The V and J genes are TRBV7-2 and TRBJ1-4, with D possibly being TRBD1 (6 bases). Trimming removed 5 bases at V and 5 bases at J, with 15 bases between. The CDR3 runs 15 residues. Germline assignment: CDR1 SGHTA and CDR2 FQGNSA. The CDR3 nucleotides are TGTGCCAGCAGCCTCGATCCAGGGGAAAATGAAAAACTGTTTTTT. Translation: CASSLDPGENEKLFF.

This clonotype was counted ten times or more. The chain carries TRBV7-2 and TRBJ2-5; D might be TRBD2 (7 bases). Trimming took 7 bases from V and 5 from J, leaving 20 bases between them. The CDR3 extends over 15 amino acids. Looked up from germline, CDR1 is SGHTA and CDR2 is FQGNSA. The CDR3 nucleotides are TGTGCCAGCACCTCAGACGGCGGGGGCGTGGAGACCCAGTACTTC. Protein product: CASTSDGGGVETQYF.

This clonotype was seen only a few times. The CDR3 nucleotides read TGTGCCAGCAGCTCCCCCGAGGCCCGGGGGAACACTGAAGCTTTCTTT. Protein sequence: CASSSPEARGNTEAFF. This chain connects TRBV7-9 to TRBJ1-1; no clear D. The CDR3 is made up of 16 amino acids. Germline CDR1 is SEHNR and CDR2 is FQNEAQ (reference sequence). Between the trimmed V and J ends, which lost 4 bases and 1 base, there was a span of 16 bases.

This clonotype was observed a handful of times. The J gene is TRBJ1-1, the V gene TRBV6-5; D call uncertain. V lost 2 bases to trimming and J lost 2 bases, with 12 bases between them. Germline V lookup: CDR1 MNHEY, CDR2 SVGAGI. This CDR3 comprises 15 residues. CDR3 nucleotides: TGTGCCAGCAGTTACCCCAACCAGGTAAACACTGAAGCTTTCTTT. It encodes CASSYPNQVNTEAFF.